The rows below give T cell receptor beta chains drawn from one sample of a study of control samples from healthy donors and cancer patients. Sequenced by immunoSEQ multiplex PCR; TCRdb stores in-frame clones only, minus some. The repertoire consists of 150,000 to 200,000 clones, with 90% occurring once and the leading ten covering around 1.5%. The source material was blood. These receptors came from a woman aged 45-65 years in good health. The CDR3 runs from the conserved cysteine through the conserved F or W. A D gene is named only where the DNA matches it firmly. The listing skips clone size in some rows; elsewhere it reads once, few, many or a size class.

CDR3,DNA,J,V,D,size
CASKPQQNGNTIYF,TGTGCCAGCAAACCACAGCAGAATGGAAACACCATATATTTT,TRBJ1-3,TRBV6-5,.,.
CASSRPTTDTQYF,TGTGCCAGCAGCCGCCCTACCACAGATACGCAGTATTTT,TRBJ2-3,TRBV7-2,.,once
CAWSETGMNTEAFF,TGTGCCTGGAGCGAGACTGGAATGAACACTGAAGCTTTCTTT,TRBJ1-1,TRBV30,.,.
CASSPWLGTLYGYTF,TGTGCCAGCAGCCCCTGGTTGGGGACCCTCTATGGCTACACCTTC,TRBJ1-2,TRBV9,.,.
CASSLYGQSSGNTIYF,TGCGCCAGCAGCTTATACGGACAAAGCTCTGGAAACACCATATATTTT,TRBJ1-3,TRBV5-1,.,.
CASSLGDSPGDTQYF,TGTGCCAGCAGCTTAGGGGACTCCCCTGGGGATACGCAGTATTTT,TRBJ2-3,TRBV7-3,.,once
CASSSIGTALSGANVLTF,TGTGCCAGCAGCTCGATCGGGACAGCCCTCTCTGGGGCCAACGTCCTGACTTTC,TRBJ2-6,TRBV7-3,TRBD1,.
CASSIAHGYTF,TGTGCCAGTAGTATAGCCCATGGCTACACCTTC,TRBJ1-2,TRBV19,.,.
CASSQGLAGMATQYF,TGTGCCAGCAGCCAAGGACTAGCGGGGATGGCGACCCAGTACTTC,TRBJ2-5,TRBV7-2,TRBD2,.
CSALQNREQYF,TGCAGTGCTCTACAAAACCGGGAGCAGTACTTC,TRBJ2-7,TRBV20-1,.,.
CASSPGYGYTF,TGTGCCAGCAGCCCCGGGTATGGCTACACCTTC,TRBJ1-2,TRBV3-1/TRBV3-2,.,.
CASSLALAGYYEQYF,TGTGCCAGCAGCTTAGCTCTAGCGGGGTACTACGAGCAGTACTTC,TRBJ2-7,TRBV7-2,TRBD2,.
CASSQGLAGEAYNEQFF,TGCGCCAGCAGCCAAGGGTTAGCGGGTGAAGCCTACAATGAGCAGTTCTTC,TRBJ2-1,TRBV4-3,TRBD2,.
CASSLGQGALETQYF,TGTGCCAGCAGCCTAGGACAGGGGGCTTTGGAGACCCAGTACTTC,TRBJ2-5,TRBV3-1/TRBV3-2,TRBD1,.
CASRQLAASTDTQYF,TGTGCCAGCAGGCAACTAGCGGCAAGCACAGATACGCAGTATTTT,TRBJ2-3,TRBV6-5,TRBD2,.
CASSLSRGAGETQYF,TGTGCCAGCAGCTTATCCCGGGGGGCCGGGGAGACCCAGTACTTC,TRBJ2-5,TRBV7-2,.,.